This T cell receptor (beta chain) was sequenced during a study of Tregs in tolerant kidney transplant recipients. The sample holds a few counts of this clone. Germline loops: CDR1 SGHRS, CDR2 YFSETQ. Losses at the gene ends were 0 bases for V and 0 bases for J; bases not matched to a gene: 7. The CDR3 has 18 amino acids. The method was immunoSEQ multiplex PCR; TCRdb's version includes in-frame clones alone and lacks a portion of them. The sample has 200,000 to 300,000 clones, around 82% seen once; the top ten hold under 0.65%. Sequenced: CD4+ T cells from blood. This clonotype was sampled from a human donor in good health. The chain links TRBV5-1 to TRBJ2-5; 11 bases map to TRBD2. The CDR3, as DNA: TGCGCCAGCAGCTTGGAAGGGTCACTAGCGGGGGACCAAGAGACCCAGTACTTC. This sequence encodes CASSLEGSLAGDQETQYF. Combining the CDR3 with reference TRBV5-1 and TRBJ2-5 gives the whole variable domain KAGVTQTPRYLIKTRGQQVTLSCSPISGHRSVSWYQQTPGQGLQFLFEYFSETQRNKGNFPGRFSGRQFSNSRSEMNVSTLELGDSALYLCASSLEGSLAGDQETQYFGPGTRLLVL.